This T cell receptor (beta chain) comes out of a study of beta chain features in type 1 diabetes listed by TCRdb under 2018. Regarding the research as a whole: Mean age, gender distribution, total cell number and subset yield did not differ between patients and healthy donors. A total of approximately 100,000,000 sorted cells were examined across all samples, and the number of cells per subset was strongly correlated with RNA yield. In the study, TCRB repertoires of sorted circulating CD4+ T cell subsets from recently diagnosed type 1 diabetes patients were compared with those of matched healthy donors. Regulatory and stem cell-like memory subsets were obtained from only 8 patients and roughly 8 healthy donors, while naive and central memory subsets were obtained from all 30 or so donors. The study at large found these results: PCR might favor shorter templates, but patient and control samples were amplified and corrected together, so any skew would affect both groups equally. Naive, central memory and regulatory TCRB repertoires appeared more similar among patients than among healthy donors. HLA sub-analyses involved small numbers of individuals, so any influence of HLA type on TCRB rearrangement remained unresolved. Because cDNA was sequenced instead of genomic DNA, activated cells with high expression could be over-represented, although the groups did not differ in activation or CD3 levels. In all four CD4+ subsets, TCRB CDR3 length was moderately but significantly shorter in type 1 diabetes patients. At VDJ recombination sites, type 1 diabetes patients had fewer insertions and more deleted nucleotides, which implies abnormalities in thymic rearrangement.

CDR1 is given as SGDLS and CDR2 as YYNGEE, both from the germline V gene. Trimming removed 2 bases from V and 0 bases from J, leaving 15 bases between the germline ends. From its cysteine to its phenylalanine, the CDR3 spans 17 amino acids. The read is trimmed to its CDR3 DNA, 51 bases read in frame from base 1. The entire isolated RNA was reverse transcribed using the High Capacity cDNA Reverse Transcription Kit, and thus expressed TCRB transcripts were sequenced. Deep immunoSEQ sequencing was performed on naive, central memory and regulatory T cell samples, with an average of roughly 4 million total reads per sample. Sorted cells were lysed in RLT buffer and RNA was extracted with DNase-treated RNeasy Micro or Mini kits, depending on cell number. To prevent cross-contamination, every cell subset was processed on its own, while patient and healthy donor samples were processed together. Using the immunoSEQ multiplex PCR, TCRB sequences were amplified from cDNA into 87-bp fragments spanning the CDR3 region. Amplicons were sequenced on the Illumina HiSeq platform. The study's own analysis went as follows. PCR bias was computationally corrected using synthetic template baselines, reads within Hamming distance 2 were collapsed, and singletons that could not be merged were discarded. Reads were aligned against IMGT so that V, D and J genes, CDR3 length and insertions or deletions at six rearrangement sites could be assigned. Within each subset, clonotype counts were normalized to sorted cell number, after which true diversity and Gini coefficients were computed with the tcR R package. The overlap coefficient, calculated on TCRB nucleotide sequences, was used to measure repertoire sharing. TCRdb took this table from immuneACCESS and kept in-frame rearrangements with V and J called. Such tables lack part of the clones; where checked against another copy, unresolved V genes explain under half of the gap, and the rest is unexplained. V and J calls and clone size are copied from that table; D and trimming were computed from the DNA. For this sample there are 250,000 to 350,000 clones; around 15% appear just once. The ten most abundant clones make up approximately 7% of the sample.

This clone turned up a few times. No antigen is known for it. No base quality information exists; no much larger clone differs at one position. Each donor gave one peripheral blood draw, roughly 0.11 L on average, collected into heparinised tubes. A BD FACSAria II and a panel including CD45RO, CCR7, CD25, CD127, CD95 and CD27 were used to sort naive, central memory, regulatory and stem cell-like memory CD4+ T cells. A purity above 98% was achieved for all sorted populations. PBMCs were separated immediately by Lymphoprep density gradient centrifugation and were stained directly, without being cultured. So that batch effects would be minimized, each experiment stained and sorted samples in pairs, pairing one healthy donor with one patient.

The material sequenced was central memory CD4+ T cells from blood. The receptor chain draws on TRBV9 and TRBJ1-3, with the D gene not confidently named. The sequence was obtained from a man aged 25 to 45 in good health. The DNA sequence is given as TGTGCCAGCAGCGTCTCTATGACGGCCCGCTCTGGAAACACCATATATTTT. This encodes CASSVSMTARSGNTIYF.